The 16 T cell receptor beta chains below were found in one sample sequenced in a study of early T cells in non-severe SARS-CoV-2 infection. TCRdb reprocessed the 5' RACE reads via MiXCR and lists one record per CDR3 protein. Of around 58,000 distinct CDR3 sequences detected, approximately 12% appear once; the ten largest clones hold roughly a tenth. Sequencing was carried out using whole blood. These receptors were obtained from an adult who was a healthcare worker with PCR-confirmed SARS-CoV-2 infection or an uninfected control (not recorded which).

Turning to this clonotype: A read error may be the cause here, since a much bigger clone is one base away. The rearrangement links TRBV5-6 to TRBJ1-2; 10 positions match TRBD1. J was trimmed by 10 bases and V by 6 bases; bases with no gene match: 18. The CDR3 is 16 amino acids. Germline V CDR1 and CDR2: SGHDT, YYEEEE. The DNA for the CDR3 is TGTGCCAGCAATATCCGGGACAGGGGAAGAGGTCGTGACTACACCTTC. It yields the protein CASNIRDRGRGRDYTF.

The chain employs TRBV15 and TRBJ1-2, with D unresolved. The ends were cut back, 4 bases at V and 4 bases at J, with 10 bases in the middle. The CDR3 is made up of 13 amino acids. Germline V gene lookup returns CDR1 LNHNV and CDR2 YYDKDF (reference sequence). CDR3 loop: CATSTGSPYGYTF. The CDR3 bases are TGTGCCACCAGCACCGGTAGCCCCTATGGCTACACCTTC.

At least ten counts were recorded for this clonotype. V is TRBV7-3 and J is TRBJ1-6, with 7 bases that match TRBD1. Germline CDR1 SGHTA, CDR2 FQGTGA. The CDR3 length is 15 residues. Germline trimming cut 5 bases from V and 7 bases from J; bases unmatched to any gene: 8. The CDR3 loop reads CASSLDRTDNSPLHF. The CDR3 DNA is TGTGCCAGCAGCCTGGACAGGACCGACAATTCACCCCTCCACTTT.

The rearrangement joins TRBV20-1 to TRBJ2-5; 8 bases match TRBD1. With V trimmed by 0 bases and J by 4 bases, 10 bases remained unmatched. Germline-derived CDR1 and CDR2 are DFQATT and SNEGSKA (reference sequence). The CDR3 spans 16 residues. CDR3 nucleotide sequence: TGCAGTGCTAGAGACCCCCAGGGGGCAGGAGTAGAGACCCAGTACTTC. Translated: CSARDPQGAGVETQYF.

The rearrangement joins TRBV6-6 to TRBJ2-7; D is possibly TRBD1 (6 bases). CDR1 is MNHNY, CDR2 SVGAGI, per germline (reference sequence). Trimming removed 4 bases from V and 4 bases from J, with 8 bases in between. The CDR3 totals 12 residues. The DNA of the CDR3 is TGTGCCAGCAGTTTACAGGGTTACGAGCAGTACTTC. This encodes CASSLQGYEQYF.

The J gene is TRBJ2-7, the V gene TRBV29-1, with a tentative D call TRBD1 (6 bases). Germline V gene sequence: CDR1 SQVTM, CDR2 ANQGSEA. The CDR3 covers 13 residues. V lost 4 bases to trimming and J lost 2 bases, with 12 bases between them. The CDR3, as DNA: TGCAGCGTTGCTCCAGGGGTGACCTACGAGCAGTACTTC. Translated: CSVAPGVTYEQYF.

V is TRBV3-1 and J is TRBJ2-3; D possibly corresponds to TRBD2 (6 bases). CDR1 and CDR2 (germline): LGHDT, YNNKEL (reference sequence). This CDR3 has 14 amino acids. V gave up 1 base and J gave up 1 base, with 6 bases separating them. The CDR3 nucleotides read TGTGCCAGCAGCCAAGCGGGGGGCACAGATACGCAGTATTTT. This encodes CASSQAGGTDTQYF.

This chain uses TRBV25-1 with TRBJ1-1; perhaps TRBD1 as D (5 bases). The germline CDR1 and CDR2 sequences are MGHDK and SYGVNS. The CDR3 sequence is 14 residues long. The V end lost 3 bases, the J end lost 0 bases, and 8 bases lay between the germline ends. CDR3 sequence (DNA): TGTGCCAGCAGTGAGGGGCCCATGAACACTGAAGCTTTCTTT. Protein product: CASSEGPMNTEAFF.

This clonotype was counted at least ten times. The gene calls are TRBV7-8 and TRBJ1-1, with D hard to call. The CDR3 contains 14 residues. V dropped 7 bases and J dropped 0 bases, with 12 bases sitting between them. The germline V gene encodes CDR1 SGHVS and CDR2 FQNEAQ. For the CDR3, the DNA is TGTGCCAGCACCCAGACACTTATGAACACTGAAGCTTTCTTT. It yields the protein CASTQTLMNTEAFF.

The chain recombines TRBV6-2 or TRBV6-3 with TRBJ1-6; weak D call: TRBD1 (6 bases). Trimming shortened V by 5 bases and J by 9 bases, and 11 bases separated the two germline ends. CDR3 size: 13 residues. Per germline, CDR1 MNHEY and CDR2 SVGEGT. As DNA, the CDR3 is TGTGCCAGCAGTACACAGGGACTTTCACCCCTCCACTTT. Amino acids: CASSTQGLSPLHF.

This clonotype was detected only a few times. The rearrangement links TRBV18 to TRBJ2-7; 8 bases line up with TRBD1. The CDR3 has 15 amino acids. Germline lookup yields CDR1 KGHSH and CDR2 LQKENI. V was pared by 5 bases and J by 2 bases, with 8 bases of the junction left unmatched. The CDR3 is CASSMRQGTTYEQYF. CDR3 nucleotides: TGTGCCAGCTCAATGAGACAGGGGACAACCTACGAGCAGTACTTC.

The table lists this clonotype with a few counts. This chain uses TRBV10-3 with TRBJ2-7, with a tentative D call TRBD1 (5 bases). This CDR3 is built from 19 residues. CDR1 and CDR2 from the germline V gene are ENHRY and SYGVKD. V was trimmed by 2 bases and J by 7 bases, leaving 30 bases between them. The CDR3: CAISETSTFSESVAGEQYF. The CDR3 DNA reads as TGTGCCATCAGTGAGACCTCCACCTTCTCCGAGAGCGTCGCAGGGGAGCAGTACTTC.

This sequence joins TRBV5-1 and TRBJ2-3, with 9 bases aligning to TRBD1. The ends lost 3 bases at V and 2 bases at J; junction bases unmatched: 7. The CDR3 is made up of 16 amino acids. The germline V gene encodes CDR1 SGHRS and CDR2 YFSETQ. The CDR3 loop is CASSSGQGLDTDTQYF. CDR3 coding DNA: TGCGCCAGCAGCTCCGGACAGGGGCTGGACACAGATACGCAGTATTTT.

This clonotype came up many times. This chain links TRBV5-5 with TRBJ2-5; TRBD2 aligns across 8 bases. V was pared by 4 bases and J by 4 bases, with 9 bases of the junction left unmatched. Germline CDR1 SGHKS, CDR2 YYEKEE (reference sequence). The CDR3 contains 15 residues. The CDR3 DNA follows: TGTGCCAGCAGCCGGACTAGCCAGGTCGGAGAGACCCAGTACTTC. Amino acids: CASSRTSQVGETQYF.

This clonotype was counted ten times or more. The rearrangement joins TRBV5-5 to TRBJ2-7; D gene uncertain. The V gene's germline CDR1 is SGHKS and CDR2 YYEKEE (reference sequence). This CDR3 is built from 15 residues. The V and J ends lost 0 bases and 6 bases respectively, with 16 bases between them. In DNA form, the CDR3 reads TGTGCCAGCAGCTTGGCGGACCTGGGATCGAGCGAGCAGTACTTC. Its translation: CASSLADLGSSEQYF.

The V call is TRBV28, the J call TRBJ1-6; D is unclear. This CDR3 has 14 residues. The germline CDR1 and CDR2 sequences are MDHEN and SYDVKM. The ends were cut back, 6 bases at V and 7 bases at J, with 13 bases in the middle. CDR3 in DNA: TGTGCCAGCAGGGTAGCGGTGGTGAATTCACCCCTCCACTTT. Translating it yields CASRVAVVNSPLHF.